One sample yielded the 22 T cell receptor beta chains listed below, sequenced in a study of cytomegalovirus exposure and HLA in healthy donors. Researchers ran the PCR with 60 Vbeta and 13 Jbeta primers. The protocol was immunoSEQ multiplex PCR, while the TCRdb copy is restricted to in-frame clones and leaves out a portion. The sample includes about 120,000 clones, 65% to 80% seen only once; the top ten take about 2.7%. The sample consisted of PBMCs. The receptors come from a woman between 40 and 55 years old in good health and CMV-seropositive.

Remarks on this clone: The conserved final phenylalanine or tryptophan is absent from the CDR3, which likely points to a read error. V is TRBV6-5 and J is TRBJ1-1, with 7 positions matching TRBD1. The germline V gene has CDR1 MNHEY and CDR2 SVGAGI. This CDR3 has 15 amino acids. V dropped 2 bases and J dropped 0; count of bases not matched to a gene: 3. CDR3 sequence (DNA): TGTGCCAGCAGTTACAGGGGGCCTTTGAACACTGAAGCTTTCTCT. It codes for CASSYRGPLNTEAFS.

The V gene is TRBV7-9, the J gene TRBJ2-5; 9 nucleotides align to TRBD1. Judging by the DNA end, TRBJ2-7 fits better; the J call may be wrong. CDR3 length: 14 amino acids. Germline CDR1 SEHNR, CDR2 FQNEAQ (reference sequence). CDR3 sequence (DNA): TGTGCCAGCAGCCCGAGACAGGGGGCCTACGAGCAGTACTTC. Its protein product is CASSPRQGAYEQYF.

CDR3: CASSRGAEQYF. The CDR3 DNA sequence: TGTGCCAGCAGCCGCGGGGCCGAGCAGTACTTC. This chain connects TRBV7-2 to TRBJ2-7, with D maybe TRBD2 (6 bases). This CDR3 has 11 residues. Germline-derived CDR1 and CDR2 are SGHTA and FQGNSA. Trimming left V 5 bases short and J 6 bases short, with 8 bases between.

This clone was seen more than once but under ten times. V and J are TRBV4-2 and TRBJ1-2; D is ambiguous. Trimming stripped 5 bases from V and 7 bases from J, with 17 bases between. The CDR3 contains 14 residues. CDR1 is LGHNA, CDR2 YNFKEQ, per germline. The CDR3 loop is CASSTSGGGSGYTF. The DNA for the CDR3 is TGTGCCAGCAGCACCTCGGGCGGAGGAAGTGGCTACACCTTC.

The chain links TRBV13 to TRBJ2-1; the match to TRBD2 covers 14 bases. Germline assignment: CDR1 PRHDT and CDR2 FYEKMQ (reference sequence). Germline trimming cut 3 bases from V and 2 bases from J; bases unmatched to any gene: 9. This CDR3 spans 19 amino acids. CDR3 in amino acids: CASSFGLAGGSPTYNEQFF. The CDR3 DNA is TGTGCCAGCAGCTTTGGACTAGCGGGAGGCTCCCCGACCTACAATGAGCAGTTCTTC.

The V call is TRBV15, the J call TRBJ1-1; tentatively, D is TRBD1 (6 bases). Germline V gene lookup returns CDR1 LNHNV and CDR2 YYDKDF (reference sequence). The V and J ends lost 4 bases and 3 bases respectively, with 24 bases between them. This CDR3 contains 18 residues. CDR3 region: CATSTPGIREGEDTEAFF. Written as DNA, the CDR3 is TGTGCCACCAGCACCCCTGGGATACGGGAGGGGGAAGACACTGAAGCTTTCTTT.

This sequence joins TRBV30 and TRBJ1-2; D might be TRBD1 (6 bases). This CDR3 spans 10 amino acids. Trimming shortened V by 5 bases and J by 7 bases, and 8 bases separated the two germline ends. The germline V gene encodes CDR1 GTSNPN and CDR2 SVGIG (reference sequence). This CDR3 is CAWGQSGYTF. Here the CDR3 DNA reads TGTGCCTGGGGACAGTCTGGCTACACCTTC.

This clone turned up a few times. The chain uses TRBV6-1 and TRBJ1-5; D call uncertain. The CDR3 loop spans 15 amino acids. V was pared by 3 bases and J by 1 base, with 10 bases between. Germline V gene lookup returns CDR1 MNHNS and CDR2 SASEGT. This CDR3 reads CASSDPGSSNQPQHF. The CDR3 nucleotides are TGTGCCAGCAGTGATCCCGGGTCCAGCAATCAGCCCCAGCATTTT.

The chain carries TRBV2 and TRBJ2-7; D remains unclear. The V end lost 5 bases, the J end lost 0 bases, and 8 bases lay between the germline ends. This CDR3 is 13 amino acids long. Germline CDR1 SNHLY, CDR2 FYNNEI. CDR3 protein: CASSRGHSYEQYF. DNA of the CDR3: TGTGCCAGCAGTCGCGGTCACTCCTACGAGCAGTACTTC.

This chain joins TRBV18 and TRBJ2-1; 8 bases are shared with TRBD1. Trimming cost V 3 bases and J 5 bases; bases outside gene matches: 9. There are 16 residues in the CDR3. Germline V gives CDR1 KGHSH, CDR2 LQKENI. The CDR3 DNA reads as TGTGCCAGCTCACCTCAGGGGGCCGCTCGAAACAATGAGCAGTTCTTC. It yields the protein CASSPQGAARNNEQFF.

This clone was found a few times. The chain links TRBV7-9 to TRBJ1-2; TRBD1 might be the D (6 bases). This CDR3 region has 15 residues. V was shortened by 5 bases and J by 4 bases, with 17 bases between the two germline ends. Germline CDR1 reads SEHNR; CDR2 reads FQNEAQ (reference sequence). The CDR3 coding sequence is TGTGCCAGCAGCGGAGATCGACAGGCCGTCTATGGCTACACCTTC. Protein sequence: CASSGDRQAVYGYTF.

The V call is TRBV5-3, the J call TRBJ2-7; 9 bases align to TRBD1. TRBV5-3 is designated an ORF whose function remains uncertain. The CDR3 sequence is 12 residues long. V trimming: 10 bases; J trimming: 1 base; junction bases outside the gene matches: 3. The CDR3 DNA is TGTGCCGGAGACAGGGGGTCCTACGAGCAGTACTTC. Translating gives CAGDRGSYEQYF.

The chain recombines TRBV19 with TRBJ2-7, with a weak D call TRBD2 (5 bases). The CDR3 contains 14 residues. CDR1 is LNHDA and CDR2 is SQIVND in the germline V gene (reference sequence). Deletions cut 3 bases from V and 3 bases from J, with 12 bases between. The CDR3, as DNA: TGTGCCAGTAGTATTGGGCCCGGGATCTACGAGCAGTACTTC. It codes for CASSIGPGIYEQYF. The full variable domain, its missing parts supplied by reference TRBV19 and TRBJ2-7, is DGGITQSPKYLFRKEGQNVTLSCEQNLNHDAMYWYRQDPGQGLRLIYYSQIVNDFQKGDIAEGYSVSREKKESFPLTVTSAQKNPTAFYLCASSIGPGIYEQYFGPGTRLTVT.

This chain connects TRBV19 to TRBJ1-2, with 9 bases fitting TRBD1. The CDR3 consists of 14 residues. V was clipped by 5 bases and J by 8 bases; unmatched bases: 9. Germline CDR1 LNHDA, CDR2 SQIVND (reference sequence). The CDR3 protein is CASSPLDRGAGYTF. CDR3 sequence (DNA): TGTGCCAGTAGTCCCCTGGACAGGGGCGCAGGCTACACCTTC.

The chain uses TRBV7-9 and TRBJ2-7; D unresolved. Germline loops: CDR1 SEHNR, CDR2 FQNEAQ (reference sequence). The germline V and J ends were trimmed by 5 bases and 3 bases, with 5 bases remaining between them. CDR3 length equals 11 residues. DNA of the CDR3: TGTGCCAGCAGCGCCTACTACGAGCAGTACTTC. Its protein is CASSAYYEQYF. Looking up the rest from reference TRBV7-9 and TRBJ2-7 gives the full variable domain: DTGVSQNPRHKITKRGQNVTFRCDPISEHNRLYWYRQTLGQGPEFLTYFQNEAQLEKSRLLSDRFSAERPKGSFSTLEIQRTEQGDSAMYLCASSAYYEQYFGPGTRLTVT.

V is TRBV19 and J is TRBJ1-2; D not resolved. This CDR3 is 13 amino acids long. Deletions cut 3 bases from V and 8 bases from J, with 13 bases between. Per germline, CDR1 LNHDA and CDR2 SQIVND (reference sequence). CDR3 DNA sequence: TGTGCCAGTAGTATCGTTCCGACGGGAGGCTACACCTTC. This translates into CASSIVPTGGYTF.

The J gene is TRBJ2-5, the V gene TRBV13, with a possible D match to TRBD2 (5 bases). Trimming removed 2 bases from V and 2 bases from J, with 12 bases in between. CDR3 length: 15 amino acids. CDR1 and CDR2 from the germline V gene are PRHDT and FYEKMQ (reference sequence). In DNA, the CDR3 is TGTGCCAGCAGCTTACGACCAGCGGAACAAGAGACCCAGTACTTC. It codes for CASSLRPAEQETQYF.

V gene TRBV28 combines with J gene TRBJ1-5; D may be TRBD1 (6 bases). The CDR3 contains 14 residues. Per germline, CDR1 MDHEN and CDR2 SYDVKM. V was pared by 6 bases and J by 4 bases, with 13 bases between. The CDR3 DNA reads as TGTGCCAGCAGGGACTCGGACAGAAATCAGCCCCAGCATTTT. Protein: CASRDSDRNQPQHF.

J is TRBJ1-3 and V is TRBV27; tentative D call: TRBD1 (6 bases). This CDR3 comprises 14 residues. Trimming removed 9 bases from V and 4 bases from J, with 16 bases in between. The V gene's germline CDR1 is MNHEY and CDR2 SMNVEV (reference sequence). CDR3 nucleotide sequence: TGTGCCAGATCCCTCACAGGGCTCGGAAACACCATATATTTT. It specifies CARSLTGLGNTIYF.

V and J are TRBV6-5 and TRBJ2-7; D possibly corresponds to TRBD1 (6 bases). The CDR3 is made up of 15 amino acids. Germline CDR1 is MNHEY and CDR2 is SVGAGI. V shed 0 bases and J shed 1 base, with 10 bases lying between them. The chain's CDR3 is CASSYSSGQSYEQYF. CDR3 sequence (DNA): TGTGCCAGCAGTTACTCTTCTGGACAGTCCTACGAGCAGTACTTC.

J is TRBJ1-2 and V is TRBV6-5; 7 bases map to TRBD1. The V and J ends lost 8 bases and 5 bases, in that order; junction bases with no gene match: 8. CDR3 length: 13 amino acids. Germline V gene sequence: CDR1 MNHEY, CDR2 SVGAGI. This CDR3 reads CASQKGGWYGYTF. CDR3 coding DNA: TGTGCCAGCCAGAAAGGGGGCTGGTATGGCTACACCTTC.

Note on this clone: One end of the junction is discordant with germline, which a read error may explain. The chain links TRBV11-2 to TRBJ1-2; the match to TRBD1 covers 7 bases. Germline V gene lookup returns CDR1 SGHAT and CDR2 FQNNGV. The CDR3 is 20 amino acids. The CDR3 nucleotides read TGTGCCAGCAGCCTAGAGTTTGGGCGACAGGGAAGAGGAGCTAACTATGGCTACACCTTC. Protein sequence: CASSLEFGRQGRGANYGYTF.